This is a list of T cell receptor beta chains from one sample in a study of blood T cell repertoires in COVID-19. Clones were read by immunoSEQ multiplex PCR, and TCRdb kept only the in-frame ones, dropping some. This sample has nearly 350,000 clones; less than 90% occur once, and the top ten carry 0.9% to 1.2%. Sequencing was carried out using PBMCs or T cells enriched from blood (not recorded which). These TCRs come from a woman aged 25 to 39 who had recovered from COVID-19. CDR3s include the opening cysteine and the closing phenylalanine or tryptophan.

v_call cdr3_length cdr3_aa
TRBV5-1 15 CASSTWDSLNTEAFF
TRBV28 12 CASSLRGGGYTF
TRBV19 15 CASSINPGANSPLHF
TRBV29-1 14 CSVLRVPGANVLTF
TRBV2 14 CASSATSGGYEQYF
TRBV28 15 CASNTQGAPRDTQYF
TRBV3-1/TRBV3-2 13 CASSPPRSYGYTF
TRBV12-3/TRBV12-4 12 CASSSRLMRQYF
TRBV5-6 16 CASSSRLAGVFYEQYF
TRBV30 16 CAWSVRRHSAGETQYF
TRBV4-3 15 CASSPEQGNHQPQHF
TRBV18 14 CASSPGSSGNTIYF
TRBV15 18 CATSRGLTGQARGYEQYF
TRBV6-6 14 CASSYFDRAHEQYF
TRBV13 16 CASSSRLAGLSYEQYF
TRBV7-6 16 CASSSQTRGAKETQYF